The sample holds many counts of the clone carrying this TCR beta chain. This specimen belongs to a study of T cells after yellow fever vaccination. The CDR3 is 12 residues long. CDR1 is SEHNR and CDR2 is FQNEAQ in the germline V gene (reference sequence). V lost 1 base and J 1 base, leaving 1 base between the germline ends. TCRdb re-called the 5' RACE reads with MiXCR, one entry per CDR3 protein. Of hundreds of thousands of distinct CDR3 sequences listed, 8% to 9.5% were seen once; the top ten hold approximately 18%. The sequences come from PBMCs, collected about 41 days after the first yellow fever vaccination. The receptor was isolated from a man aged 18 to 29 who received the YFV17D yellow fever vaccine. The chain has TRBV7-9 and TRBJ1-2; D gene ambiguous. This CDR3 is CASSLDNYGYTF. The CDR3 region has the DNA TGTGCCAGCAGCTTAGATAACTATGGCTACACCTTC.